The source of this T cell receptor (beta chain) is a study of PD-1 blockade in mismatch repair-deficient tumors (dated by TCRdb to about 2017). Looking at the study overall: Between late 2013 and 2016, the trial enrolled some 86 consecutive patients with over nine mismatch repair-deficient cancer types, every one of whom had been previously treated and was progressing. Tumor-associated T cell clones in the peripheral blood of patients responding to PD-1 blockade were tracked using deep sequencing of TCR CDR3 regions. On the study overall, not on this receptor specifically: Clones residing in the tumor, which were often undetectable in blood before treatment, expanded quickly after pembrolizumab and then contracted, generally before radiologic responses.

Note on this clone: It lacks a known antigen. The input lacks base qualities; no much larger clone sits a single base away.

V loses 1 base at its end and J loses 3 bases; junction bases beyond the gene matches: 7. The CDR3 runs 17 amino acids, cysteine and phenylalanine included. Of the read, only the CDR3 DNA is kept; its 51 bases are in frame from base 1. Looking up the germline V gene yields CDR1 SGHNT and CDR2 YENEEA. Mismatch repair deficiency was established in every enrolled patient by polymerase chain reaction or immunohistochemistry. TCR sequencing was performed for a few patients who responded to pembrolizumab therapy. The phase II trial prospectively evaluated PD-1 blockade with pembrolizumab in advanced mismatch repair-deficient cancers, independent of tissue of origin. Serial peripheral blood T cell samples were collected before and at multiple times after starting PD-1 blockade. Blood sampling time points were reported as weeks after the first dose of pembrolizumab. The method behind the library was the immunoSEQ multiplex PCR assay. TCRdb stores this immuneACCESS table with in-frame sequences only. Part of the clones is absent; in the studies checked, under half of the shortfall reflects unresolved V genes, and no reason is known for the rest. Counted in this sample were some 19,000 clones; around 79% of them appeared once. Roughly 1.4% of the sample belongs to the ten largest clones.

This receptor was identified in an adult with mismatch repair-deficient cancer. In this chain, TRBV11-3 is recombined with TRBJ2-7, and 12 junction bases match TRBD2. This sample comprised PBMCs, obtained 52 weeks after starting pembrolizumab. The bases read TGTGCCAGCAGCTTAGTCCCGACTAGCGGGGGAGTCTACGAGCAGTACTTC. It is translated as CASSLVPTSGGVYEQYF.